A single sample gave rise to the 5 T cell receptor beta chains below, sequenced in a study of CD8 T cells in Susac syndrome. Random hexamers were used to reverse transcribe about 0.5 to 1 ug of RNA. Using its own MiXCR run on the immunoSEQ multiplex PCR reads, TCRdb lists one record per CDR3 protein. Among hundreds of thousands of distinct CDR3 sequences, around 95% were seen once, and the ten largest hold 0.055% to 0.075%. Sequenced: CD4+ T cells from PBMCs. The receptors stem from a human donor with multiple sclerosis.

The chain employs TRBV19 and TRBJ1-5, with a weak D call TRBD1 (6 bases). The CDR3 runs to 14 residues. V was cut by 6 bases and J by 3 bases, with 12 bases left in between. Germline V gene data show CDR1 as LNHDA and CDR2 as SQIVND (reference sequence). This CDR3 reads CASSPQGTNQPQHF. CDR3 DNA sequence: TGTGCCAGTAGCCCACAGGGTACCAATCAGCCCCAGCATTTT.

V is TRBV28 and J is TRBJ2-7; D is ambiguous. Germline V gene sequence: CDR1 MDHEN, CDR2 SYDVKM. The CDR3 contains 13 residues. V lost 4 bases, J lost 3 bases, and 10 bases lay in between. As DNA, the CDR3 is TGTGCCAGCAGTTCAGACGGCTACTACGAGCAGTACTTC. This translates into CASSSDGYYEQYF.

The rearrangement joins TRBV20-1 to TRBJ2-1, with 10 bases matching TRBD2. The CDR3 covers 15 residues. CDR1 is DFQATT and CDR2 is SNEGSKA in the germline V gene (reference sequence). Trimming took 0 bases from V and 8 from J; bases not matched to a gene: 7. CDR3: CSARDGAGGRDEQFF. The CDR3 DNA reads TGCAGTGCTAGAGACGGAGCGGGAGGGAGGGATGAGCAGTTCTTC.

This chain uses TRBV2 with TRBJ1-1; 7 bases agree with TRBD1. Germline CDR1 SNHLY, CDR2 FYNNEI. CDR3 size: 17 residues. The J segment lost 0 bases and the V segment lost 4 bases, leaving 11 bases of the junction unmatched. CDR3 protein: CASSAHPWDSMNTEAFF. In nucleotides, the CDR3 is TGTGCCAGCAGTGCCCATCCGTGGGACAGCATGAACACTGAAGCTTTCTTT.

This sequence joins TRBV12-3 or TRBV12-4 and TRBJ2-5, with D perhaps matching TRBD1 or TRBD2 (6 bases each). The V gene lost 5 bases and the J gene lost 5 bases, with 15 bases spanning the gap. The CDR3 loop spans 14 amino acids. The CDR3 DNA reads TGTGCCAGCAGTGTCCCGGGGGCGGCCGAGACCCAGTACTTC. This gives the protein CASSVPGAAETQYF.